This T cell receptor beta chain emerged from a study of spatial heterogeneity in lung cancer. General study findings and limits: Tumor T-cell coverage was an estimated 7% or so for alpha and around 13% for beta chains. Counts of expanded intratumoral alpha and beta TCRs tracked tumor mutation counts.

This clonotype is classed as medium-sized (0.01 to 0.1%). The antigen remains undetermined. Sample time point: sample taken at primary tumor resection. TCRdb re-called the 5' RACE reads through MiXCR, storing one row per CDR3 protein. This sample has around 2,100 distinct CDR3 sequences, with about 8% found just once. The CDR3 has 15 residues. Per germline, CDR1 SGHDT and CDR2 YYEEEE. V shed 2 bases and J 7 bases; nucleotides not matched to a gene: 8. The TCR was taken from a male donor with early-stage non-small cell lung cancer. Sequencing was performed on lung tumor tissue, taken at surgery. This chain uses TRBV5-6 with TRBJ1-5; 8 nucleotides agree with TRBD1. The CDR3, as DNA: TGTGCCAGCAGCTTCGGACAGGGCTTAGGACAGCCCCAGCATTTT. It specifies CASSFGQGLGQPQHF.